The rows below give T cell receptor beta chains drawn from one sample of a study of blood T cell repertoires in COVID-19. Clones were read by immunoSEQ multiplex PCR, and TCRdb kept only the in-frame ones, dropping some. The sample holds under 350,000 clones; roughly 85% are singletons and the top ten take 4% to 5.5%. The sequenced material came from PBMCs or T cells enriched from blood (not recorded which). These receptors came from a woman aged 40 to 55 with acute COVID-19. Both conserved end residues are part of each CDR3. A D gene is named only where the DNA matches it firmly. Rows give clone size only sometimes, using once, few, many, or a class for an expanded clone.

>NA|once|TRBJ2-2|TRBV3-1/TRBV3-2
TGTGCCAGCACGGCTAGCGACACCGGGGAGCTGTTTTTT
CASTASDTGELFF
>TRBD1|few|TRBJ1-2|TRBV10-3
TGTGCCAACGGACAGGACTTATCATCGGGCTACACCTTC
CANGQDLSSGYTF
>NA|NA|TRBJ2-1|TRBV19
TGTGCCACTCGCTTGAGGATAGGGGGTTCCTACAATGAGCAGTTCTTC
CATRLRIGGSYNEQFF
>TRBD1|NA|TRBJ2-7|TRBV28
TGTGCCAGCGTTCCATCAACAGGGGGCCTCTACGAGCAGTACTTC
CASVPSTGGLYEQYF
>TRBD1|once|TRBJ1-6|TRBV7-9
TGTGCCAGCAGCTCCGGGACAGCGAATTCACCCCTCCACTTT
CASSSGTANSPLHF
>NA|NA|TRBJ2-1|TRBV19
TGTGCCAGTAGTATTAAATCCCCACTTGTTGAGCAGTTCTTC
CASSIKSPLVEQFF
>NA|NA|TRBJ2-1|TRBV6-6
TGTGCCAGCAGTCCCGGTGTGTCAGCGGAGACTGACAATGAGCAGTTCTTC
CASSPGVSAETDNEQFF
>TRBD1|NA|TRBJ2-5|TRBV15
TGTGCCACCAGCGCTCAGAGGGACAGGGGGCGGGAGACCCAGTACTTC
CATSAQRDRGRETQYF
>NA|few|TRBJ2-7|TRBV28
TGTGCCAGCACTCGCGACAGGACCGCCTACGAGCAGTACTTC
CASTRDRTAYEQYF
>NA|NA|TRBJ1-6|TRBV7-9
TGTGCCAGCAGCTTAAGCGAGGGCGGGAATTCACCCCTCCACTTT
CASSLSEGGNSPLHF
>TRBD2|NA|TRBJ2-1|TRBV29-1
TGCAGCGTTGAAGATCCCCCTAGCGGGAGTGGTGAGCAGTTCTTC
CSVEDPPSGSGEQFF
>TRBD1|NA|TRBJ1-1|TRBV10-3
TGTGCCATCAGCCCTGACAGGGCCAGGAACACTGAAGCTTTCTTT
CAISPDRARNTEAFF
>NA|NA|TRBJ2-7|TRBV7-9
TGTGCCAGCAGCGTGGACAGCCCCTACGAGCAGTACTTC
CASSVDSPYEQYF
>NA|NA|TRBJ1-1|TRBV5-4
TGTGCCAGCAGCGCCCGACACAGATTGAACACTGAAGCTTTCTTT
CASSARHRLNTEAFF
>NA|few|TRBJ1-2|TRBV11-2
TGTGCCAGCAGCTTCGGGAGGAGGGGAACGGGTGGCTACACCTTC
CASSFGRRGTGGYTF
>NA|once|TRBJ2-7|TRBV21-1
TGTGCCAGCAGCAAAGAAGCCTCTAGCGGGCCTACCTACGAGCAGTACTTC
CASSKEASSGPTYEQYF
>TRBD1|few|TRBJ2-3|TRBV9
TGTGCCAGCAGCGCATACGGGGGACAGGGGGGCGATACGCAGTATTTT
CASSAYGGQGGDTQYF
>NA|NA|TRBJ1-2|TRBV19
TGTGCCAGTAGTATAGATGGGGCGGAACAGGACTATGGCTACACCTTC
CASSIDGAEQDYGYTF
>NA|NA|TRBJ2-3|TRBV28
TGTGCCAGCAGTTTAGGAGAACCTAGCACAGATACGCAGTATTTT
CASSLGEPSTDTQYF
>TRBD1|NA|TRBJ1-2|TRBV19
TGTGCCAGTAGTCCGACAGGGGTTTGGTATGGCTACACCTTC
CASSPTGVWYGYTF
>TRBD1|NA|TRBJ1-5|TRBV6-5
TGTGCCAGCAGTACAGGACAGGGCAATCAGCCCCAGCATTTT
CASSTGQGNQPQHF
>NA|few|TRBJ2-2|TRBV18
TGTGCCAGCTCACCGGACTCACACACCGGGGAGCTGTTTTTT
CASSPDSHTGELFF
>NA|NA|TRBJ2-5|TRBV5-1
TGCGCCAGCAGCATCTTAGGAGGGAGAGAGACCCAGTACTTC
CASSILGGRETQYF
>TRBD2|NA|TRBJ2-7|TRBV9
TGTGCCAGCAGCCCCACGGCTAGCGGGAGGTCCCACTACGAGCAGTACTTC
CASSPTASGRSHYEQYF